The 26 T cell receptor beta chains reported below all come from one sample, sequenced in a study of T-cell reconstitution after alpha-beta-depleted transplantation in children. Unique molecular identifiers were built into the TCRbeta library. One entry per CDR3 protein, called by TCRdb with MiXCR from the PCR reads. The sample includes 250,000 to 300,000 distinct CDR3 sequences, roughly a tenth of them seen just once. The material was PBMCs, obtained before TCRalphabeta/CD19-depleted stem cell transplant. The receptors derive from a boy under two years old with acute myeloid leukemia, due to receive a stem cell transplant.

This clonotype was detected many times. The gene calls are TRBV5-1 and TRBJ2-7; tentatively, D is TRBD2 (6 bases). CDR1 is SGHRS, CDR2 YFSETQ, per germline. This CDR3 is built from 15 residues. Trimming cost V 0 bases and J 4 bases, with 14 bases left between them. CDR3 in DNA: TGCGCCAGCAGCTTGGGTGGAGGGATGATGTACGAGCAGTACTTC. Its translation: CASSLGGGMMYEQYF. The full variable domain, completed using reference TRBV5-1 and TRBJ2-7, is KAGVTQTPRYLIKTRGQQVTLSCSPISGHRSVSWYQQTPGQGLQFLFEYFSETQRNKGNFPGRFSGRQFSNSRSEMNVSTLELGDSALYLCASSLGGGMMYEQYFGPGTRLTVT.

Ten or more counts support this clonotype. The genes are TRBV28 and TRBJ2-1; a possible D gene is TRBD2 (7 bases). Germline assignment: CDR1 MDHEN and CDR2 SYDVKM. The V and J ends lost 4 bases and 6 bases respectively, with 19 bases between them. The CDR3 totals 16 residues. CDR3 region: CASSYLGRGGANEQFF. DNA of the CDR3: TGTGCCAGCAGTTACTTGGGAAGGGGGGGGGCCAATGAGCAGTTCTTC.

In its sample, this clonotype was seen many times. This sequence joins TRBV28 and TRBJ2-7; D might be TRBD2 (6 bases). Germline lookup yields CDR1 MDHEN and CDR2 SYDVKM. Trimming removed 7 bases from V and 3 bases from J, with 19 bases in between. This CDR3 contains 15 residues. CDR3 in amino acids: CASNLREDPNYEQYF. CDR3 DNA: TGTGCCAGCAACCTCAGGGAGGACCCCAACTACGAGCAGTACTTC.

This clonotype has ten or more counts. The V gene is TRBV11-2, the J gene TRBJ2-7; D ambiguous. Trimming shortened V by 5 bases and J by 0 bases, and 11 bases separated the two germline ends. Germline V gene sequence: CDR1 SGHAT, CDR2 FQNNGV. CDR3 length equals 14 residues. The CDR3 DNA sequence: TGTGCCAGCAGCGGGCCCCTCAGCTCCTACGAGCAGTACTTC. This codes for CASSGPLSSYEQYF.

This clonotype appeared many times. The chain employs TRBV5-1 and TRBJ2-7, with TRBD2 as a possible D gene (5 bases). The V end lost 4 bases, the J end lost 3 bases, and 17 bases lay between the germline ends. CDR1 and CDR2 (germline): SGHRS, YFSETQ. The CDR3 totals 15 residues. CDR3 nucleotides: TGCGCCAGCAGCACCTCGGACGGAGGAGGCTACGAGCAGTACTTC. Protein sequence: CASSTSDGGGYEQYF.

Sample share makes this clonotype medium-sized (0.01 to 0.1%). The V gene is TRBV11-1, the J gene TRBJ2-4; D uncertain. The CDR3 spans 12 residues. Germline assignment: CDR1 SGHAT and CDR2 FQDESV (reference sequence). V dropped 5 bases and J dropped 6 bases, with 8 bases sitting between them. CDR3 nucleotides: TGTGCCAGCAGCCTAACCACAAACATTCAGTACTTC. Its protein is CASSLTTNIQYF.

This clonotype appeared many times. The chain recombines TRBV20-1 with TRBJ1-5, with TRBD1 matching over 8 bases. The CDR3 loop spans 16 amino acids. V lost 6 bases to trimming and J lost 1 base; unmatched junction nucleotides: 11. CDR1 DFQATT and CDR2 SNEGSKA come from the germline V gene (reference sequence). CDR3 bases: TGCAGTGCGAACTCGGGGACAGGAGAAAGCAATCAGCCCCAGCATTTT. Translating it yields CSANSGTGESNQPQHF.

This clonotype was seen a few times. The V gene is TRBV7-9, the J gene TRBJ2-7; TRBD1 agrees at 10 bases. This CDR3 is 14 amino acids long. The germline CDR1 and CDR2 sequences are SEHNR and FQNEAQ (reference sequence). J lost 9 bases, V lost 5 bases, and 10 bases had no gene match. CDR3 DNA sequence: TGTGCCAGCAGCCCCCCGGGGACAGGGGTGAGGCAGTACTTC. Its protein is CASSPPGTGVRQYF. Variable domain in full (rest from reference TRBV7-9 and TRBJ2-7): DTGVSQNPRHKITKRGQNVTFRCDPISEHNRLYWYRQTLGQGPEFLTYFQNEAQLEKSRLLSDRFSAERPKGSFSTLEIQRTEQGDSAMYLCASSPPGTGVRQYFGPGTRLTVT.

At least ten counts were recorded for this clonotype. V gene TRBV10-3 combines with J gene TRBJ1-6; no clear D. Trimming took 7 bases from V and 6 from J, leaving 10 bases between them. Germline lookup yields CDR1 ENHRY and CDR2 SYGVKD. The CDR3 sequence is 13 residues long. This CDR3 reads CAIKDELNSPLHF. The CDR3 nucleotides read TGTGCCATCAAGGACGAGCTTAATTCACCCCTCCACTTT.

The table lists this clonotype with many counts. This chain joins TRBV27 and TRBJ1-6; no clear D. V was cut by 3 bases and J by 0 bases, with 6 bases left in between. In germline, CDR1 is MNHEY, CDR2 SMNVEV (reference sequence). The CDR3 extends over 15 amino acids. The CDR3 is CASSFSLSYNSPLHF. The CDR3 DNA follows: TGTGCCAGCAGTTTCAGCCTCTCCTATAATTCACCCCTCCACTTT.

In its sample, this clonotype was seen many times. The V and J genes are TRBV25-1 and TRBJ2-1, with 7 bases identical to TRBD2. The V gene end was trimmed by 5 bases and the J gene end by 4 bases; junction bases not matched to a gene: 5. The CDR3 contains 14 residues. CDR1 and CDR2 (germline): MGHDK, SYGVNS. The CDR3 DNA follows: TGTGCCAGCAGTCCAGCGGGACGGTACAATGAGCAGTTCTTC. Translated, it gives CASSPAGRYNEQFF. The variable domain in full, completed from reference TRBV25-1 and TRBJ2-1, reads EADIYQTPRYLVIGTGKKITLECSQTMGHDKMYWYQQDPGMELHLIHYSYGVNSTEKGDLSSESTVSRIRTEHFPLTLESARPSHTSQYLCASSPAGRYNEQFFGPGTRLTVL.

This clonotype has more than one count but fewer than ten. CDR3 DNA: TGCGCCAGCAGCTTCGGGGATCGCGTTCTGACACCCCTCCACTTT. It specifies CASSFGDRVLTPLHF. This chain uses TRBV5-1 with TRBJ1-6, with unresolved D. CDR1 is SGHRS and CDR2 is YFSETQ in the germline V gene. The CDR3 totals 15 residues. The V end was cut by 2 bases, the J end by 11 bases, with 17 bases between. The complete variable domain, with remaining parts taken from reference TRBV5-1 and TRBJ1-6, reads KAGVTQTPRYLIKTRGQQVTLSCSPISGHRSVSWYQQTPGQGLQFLFEYFSETQRNKGNFPGRFSGRQFSNSRSEMNVSTLELGDSALYLCASSFGDRVLTPLHFGNGTRLTVT.

This clonotype was observed many times. The CDR3 coding sequence is TGTGCCACCAGCAGAGTACCAGGGGACCTCTCCTACGAGCAGTACTTC. It translates to CATSRVPGDLSYEQYF. The chain employs TRBV15 and TRBJ2-7, with D possibly TRBD1 on 6 matching bases. The CDR3 length is 16 residues. Looked up from germline, CDR1 is LNHNV and CDR2 is YYDKDF (reference sequence). Trimming removed 1 base from V and 0 bases from J, with 13 bases in between. The full variable domain, in which reference TRBV15 and TRBJ2-7 provide the parts outside the CDR3, is DAMVIQNPRYQVTQFGKPVTLSCSQTLNHNVMYWYQQKSSQAPKLLFHYYDKDFNNEADTPDNFQSRRPNTSFCFLDIRSPGLGDTAMYLCATSRVPGDLSYEQYFGPGTRLTVT.

This clonotype was found many times. The CDR3 nucleotides read TGTGCCAGCAGCCGGCAGGGGCATCAGCCCCAGCATTTT. It codes for CASSRQGHQPQHF. The chain is built from TRBV2 and TRBJ1-5, with TRBD1 as a possible D gene (6 bases). Germline CDR1 is SNHLY and CDR2 is FYNNEI. V dropped 6 bases and J dropped 5 bases, with 11 bases sitting between them. This CDR3 is built from 13 residues.

The chain carries TRBV28 and TRBJ2-7, with D unresolved. From germline, CDR1 is MDHEN and CDR2 SYDVKM. CDR3 length equals 15 residues. V gave up 10 bases and J gave up 7 bases, with 26 bases separating them. This CDR3 reads CAMGPVRGWKEEQYF. Written as DNA, the CDR3 is TGTGCCATGGGCCCCGTGCGCGGCTGGAAAGAAGAGCAGTACTTC.

The V call is TRBV11-2, the J call TRBJ1-4, with TRBD1 matching 8 bases. CDR1 is SGHAT, CDR2 FQNNGV, per germline. The CDR3 contains 16 residues. The ends lost 5 bases at V and 2 bases at J; junction bases unmatched: 7. CDR3 DNA sequence: TGTGCCAGCAGCCGTGGACAGGGTGGGACTAATGAAAAACTGTTTTTT. It specifies CASSRGQGGTNEKLFF.

At least ten counts were recorded for this clonotype. The gene calls are TRBV28 and TRBJ2-7; D unclear. The germline V gene encodes CDR1 MDHEN and CDR2 SYDVKM. V gave up 2 bases and J gave up 4 bases, with 6 bases separating them. The length of the CDR3 is 12 residues. CDR3 bases: TGTGCCAGCAGTTTACCCAGATACGAGCAGTACTTC. This encodes CASSLPRYEQYF. Full variable domain (outside the CDR3, taken from reference TRBV28 and TRBJ2-7): DVKVTQSSRYLVKRTGEKVFLECVQDMDHENMFWYRQDPGLGLRLIYFSYDVKMKEKGDIPEGYSVSREKKERFSLILESASTNQTSMYLCASSLPRYEQYFGPGTRLTVT.

The V and J genes are TRBV10-3 and TRBJ2-7, with no clear D. This CDR3 region has 11 residues. Trimming removed 3 bases at V and 5 bases at J, with 5 bases between. Germline V gives CDR1 ENHRY, CDR2 SYGVKD. The DNA of the CDR3 is TGTGCCATCAGTGATGGGAACGAGCAGTACTTC. Translated, it gives CAISDGNEQYF.

The sample holds a few counts of this clonotype. This sequence joins TRBV5-1 and TRBJ2-3, with 7 bases matching TRBD1. From germline, CDR1 is SGHRS and CDR2 YFSETQ. The V and J ends lost 1 base and 1 base, in that order; junction bases with no gene match: 9. This CDR3 contains 17 residues. CDR3 coding DNA: TGCGCCAGCAGCTTGCTGCTACGTGGACAGGGCACAGATACGCAGTATTTT. Encoded protein: CASSLLLRGQGTDTQYF.

At least ten counts were recorded for this clonotype. The V and J genes are TRBV11-2 and TRBJ2-5, with 8 nucleotides matching TRBD2. Germline lookup yields CDR1 SGHAT and CDR2 FQNNGV. Trimming removed 0 bases from V and 3 bases from J; junction bases left unmatched: 9. The CDR3 sequence is 17 residues long. In nucleotides, the CDR3 is TGTGCCAGCAGCTTAGAGAGCGGGAGTCTGGTTAAAGAGACCCAGTACTTC. Amino acid sequence: CASSLESGSLVKETQYF.

This clonotype came up many times. The V gene is TRBV29-1, the J gene TRBJ2-1, with 7 bases that match TRBD1. The CDR3 has 12 amino acids. Trimming at V came to 6 bases and at J to 8 bases, leaving 7 bases not matched to a gene. CDR1 and CDR2 from the germline V gene are SQVTM and ANQGSEA. DNA for the CDR3: TGCAGCGTCGAACAGGGGAACTATGAGCAGTTCTTC. Protein product: CSVEQGNYEQFF.

This clonotype was seen a handful of times. The chain has TRBV4-1 and TRBJ2-3, with D unresolved. Germline lookup yields CDR1 MGHRA and CDR2 YSYEKL. This CDR3 has 13 residues. Trimming cost V 3 bases and J 6 bases, with 10 bases left between them. The CDR3 region is CASSHGGGDTQYF. The CDR3 DNA reads TGCGCCAGCAGCCACGGTGGTGGGGATACGCAGTATTTT.

This clonotype was picked up many times. This chain connects TRBV11-2 to TRBJ2-3; a weak D match, TRBD1 (6 bases). The length of the CDR3 is 13 residues. Trimming took off 5 bases at V and 4 bases at J, with 10 bases between the two ends. The germline gives CDR1 SGHAT, CDR2 FQNNGV. DNA for the CDR3: TGTGCCAGCAGCGACGCAGGGGCAGATACGCAGTATTTT. It specifies CASSDAGADTQYF.

This clonotype was counted ten times or more. This sequence joins TRBV28 and TRBJ2-3; 9 nucleotides align to TRBD2. Germline CDR1 and CDR2: MDHEN and SYDVKM. This CDR3 has 15 residues. V lost 10 bases to trimming and J lost 0 bases; unmatched junction nucleotides: 8. CDR3: CATSQRGASTDTQYF. For the CDR3, the DNA is TGTGCCACCTCCCAGCGGGGGGCTAGCACAGATACGCAGTATTTT.

This clonotype came up many times. The genes are TRBV4-2 and TRBJ2-5, with 7 bases lining up with TRBD2. With 0 bases clipped from V and 1 base from J, the junction kept 11 bases outside the gene matches. This CDR3 spans 18 amino acids. Germline CDR1 and CDR2: LGHNA and YNFKEQ. CDR3 protein: CASSQEIRGSGLQETQYF. The CDR3 coding sequence is TGTGCCAGCAGCCAAGAGATTCGGGGTAGCGGGCTCCAAGAGACCCAGTACTTC.

This clonotype is classed as medium-sized. The chain links TRBV4-2 to TRBJ1-2, with D hard to call. The CDR3 has 15 residues. CDR1 and CDR2 (germline): LGHNA, YNFKEQ. The V gene lost 1 base and the J gene lost 5 bases, with 14 bases spanning the gap. The CDR3 bases are TGTGCCAGCAGCCAAGGGCCGACGGGGTGGTATGGCTACACCTTC. It translates to CASSQGPTGWYGYTF.